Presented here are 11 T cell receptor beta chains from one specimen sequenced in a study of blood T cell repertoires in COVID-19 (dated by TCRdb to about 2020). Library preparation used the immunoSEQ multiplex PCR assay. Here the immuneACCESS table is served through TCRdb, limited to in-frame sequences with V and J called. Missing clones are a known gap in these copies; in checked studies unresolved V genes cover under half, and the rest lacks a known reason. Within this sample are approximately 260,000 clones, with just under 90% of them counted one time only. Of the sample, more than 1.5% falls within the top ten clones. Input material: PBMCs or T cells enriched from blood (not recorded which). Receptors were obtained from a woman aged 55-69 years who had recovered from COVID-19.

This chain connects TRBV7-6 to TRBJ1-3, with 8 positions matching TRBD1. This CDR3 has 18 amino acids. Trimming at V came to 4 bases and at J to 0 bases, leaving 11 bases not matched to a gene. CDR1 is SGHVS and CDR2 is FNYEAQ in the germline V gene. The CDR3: CASSYPSGTGFSGNTIYF. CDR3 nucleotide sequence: TGTGCCAGCAGCTATCCTTCCGGGACAGGCTTCTCTGGAAACACCATATATTTT. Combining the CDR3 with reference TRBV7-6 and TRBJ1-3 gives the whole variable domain GAGVSQSPRYKVTKRGQDVALRCDPISGHVSLYWYRQALGQGPEFLTYFNYEAQQDKSGLPNDRFSAERPEGSISTLTIQRTEQRDSAMYRCASSYPSGTGFSGNTIYFGEGSWLTVV.

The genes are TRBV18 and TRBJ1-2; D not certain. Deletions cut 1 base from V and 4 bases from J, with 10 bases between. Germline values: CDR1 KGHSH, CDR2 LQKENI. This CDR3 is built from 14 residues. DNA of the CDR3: TGTGCCAGCTCACCACTCACAGAGGGCTATGGCTACACCTTC. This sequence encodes CASSPLTEGYGYTF.

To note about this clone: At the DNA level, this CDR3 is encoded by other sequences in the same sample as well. The CDR3 loop is CASSPPGLNTEAFF. CDR3 DNA: TGTGCCAGCAGCCCCCCAGGGCTGAACACTGAAGCTTTCTTT. V gene TRBV28 combines with J gene TRBJ1-1; tentatively, D is TRBD1 (5 bases). The CDR3 has 14 amino acids. CDR1 and CDR2 (germline): MDHEN, SYDVKM. Trimming left V 6 bases short and J 0 bases short, with 11 bases between.

DNA for the CDR3: TGTGCCAGCAGCGTAGATATGAGGGCGGACTATGGCTACACCTTC. It specifies CASSVDMRADYGYTF. The genes are TRBV9 and TRBJ1-2; D is unresolved. The CDR3 consists of 15 residues. Deletions cut 0 bases from V and 3 bases from J, with 12 bases between. CDR1 and CDR2 from the germline V gene are SGDLS and YYNGEE.

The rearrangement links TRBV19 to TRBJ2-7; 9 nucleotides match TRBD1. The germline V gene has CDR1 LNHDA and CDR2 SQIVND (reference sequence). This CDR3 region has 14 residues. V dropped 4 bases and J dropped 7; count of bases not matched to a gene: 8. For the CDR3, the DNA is TGTGCCAGTAGTAAAGTACAGGGGGCGCCAGAGCAGTACTTC. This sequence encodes CASSKVQGAPEQYF.

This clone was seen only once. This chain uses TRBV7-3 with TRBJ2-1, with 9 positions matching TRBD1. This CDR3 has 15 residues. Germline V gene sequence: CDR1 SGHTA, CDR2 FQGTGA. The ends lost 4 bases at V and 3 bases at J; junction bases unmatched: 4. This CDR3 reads CASSSEGQGYNEQFF. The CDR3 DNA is TGTGCCAGCAGCTCCGAGGGACAGGGCTACAATGAGCAGTTCTTC.

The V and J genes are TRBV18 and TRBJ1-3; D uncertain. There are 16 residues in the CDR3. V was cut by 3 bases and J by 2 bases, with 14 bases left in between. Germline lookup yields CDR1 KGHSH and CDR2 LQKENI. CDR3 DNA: TGTGCCAGCTCACCTTCTTTCGGTGTTGCTGGAAACACCATATATTTT. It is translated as CASSPSFGVAGNTIYF. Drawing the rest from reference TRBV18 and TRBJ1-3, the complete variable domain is NAGVMQNPRHLVRRRGQEARLRCSPMKGHSHVYWYRQLPEEGLKFMVYLQKENIIDESGMPKERFSAEFPKEGPSILRIQQVVRGDSAAYFCASSPSFGVAGNTIYFGEGSWLTVV.

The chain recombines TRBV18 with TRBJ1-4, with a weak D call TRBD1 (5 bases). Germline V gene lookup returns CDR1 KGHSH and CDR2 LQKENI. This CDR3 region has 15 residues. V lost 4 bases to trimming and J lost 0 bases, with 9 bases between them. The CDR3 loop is CASSLRGSTNEKLFF. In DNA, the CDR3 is TGTGCCAGCTCACTAAGGGGATCAACTAATGAAAAACTGTTTTTT. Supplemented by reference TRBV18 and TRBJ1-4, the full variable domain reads NAGVMQNPRHLVRRRGQEARLRCSPMKGHSHVYWYRQLPEEGLKFMVYLQKENIIDESGMPKERFSAEFPKEGPSILRIQQVVRGDSAAYFCASSLRGSTNEKLFFGSGTQLSVL.

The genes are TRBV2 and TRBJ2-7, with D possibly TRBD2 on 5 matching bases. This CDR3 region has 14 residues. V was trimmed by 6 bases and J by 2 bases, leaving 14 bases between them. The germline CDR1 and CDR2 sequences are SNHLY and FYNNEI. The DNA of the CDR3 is TGTGCCAGCAGACTACGGGGAGCCGCCTACGAGCAGTACTTC. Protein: CASRLRGAAYEQYF.

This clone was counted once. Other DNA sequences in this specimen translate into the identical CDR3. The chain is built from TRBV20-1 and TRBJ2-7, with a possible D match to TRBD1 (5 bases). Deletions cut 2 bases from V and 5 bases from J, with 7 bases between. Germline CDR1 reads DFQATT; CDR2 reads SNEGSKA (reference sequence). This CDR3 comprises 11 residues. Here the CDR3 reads CSARSGHEQYF. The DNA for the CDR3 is TGCAGTGCTAGATCAGGGCACGAGCAGTACTTC.

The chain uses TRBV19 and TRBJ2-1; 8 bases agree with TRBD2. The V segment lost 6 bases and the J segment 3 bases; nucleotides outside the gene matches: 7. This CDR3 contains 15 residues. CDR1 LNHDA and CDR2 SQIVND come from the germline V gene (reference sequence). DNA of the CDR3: TGTGCCAGTAGCCTAGCGGGCCGACTCTACAATGAGCAGTTCTTC. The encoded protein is CASSLAGRLYNEQFF.